The 32 T cell receptor beta chains given below trace back to one sample, sequenced in a study of cytomegalovirus exposure and HLA in healthy donors. Primers included in the PCR were 60 Vbeta and 13 Jbeta primers. The repertoire was sequenced with immunoSEQ multiplex PCR; TCRdb's copy has only in-frame clones and lacks some. The sample lists 150,000 or so clones, around three quarters seen once, with roughly 7.1% in the top ten. Sequenced sample: PBMCs. Source of these receptors: a middle-aged man in good health and CMV-seropositive.

This clone was seen a handful of times. In DNA form, the CDR3 reads TGCGCCAGCAGGGGAGGGATTTACACAGATACGCAGTATTTT. It translates to CASRGGIYTDTQYF. V gene TRBV5-1 combines with J gene TRBJ2-3, with 7 bases fitting TRBD2. The CDR3 is 14 amino acids. Trimming cost V 5 bases and J 2 bases; bases outside gene matches: 5. Per the germline V gene, CDR1 is SGHRS and CDR2 is YFSETQ.

There are a few counts of this clone. The rearrangement joins TRBV7-2 to TRBJ2-7, with TRBD1 matching 7 bases. The length of the CDR3 is 15 residues. The V segment lost 5 bases and the J segment 1 base; nucleotides outside the gene matches: 8. CDR1 is SGHTA, CDR2 FQGNSA, per germline. The CDR3 DNA reads as TGTGCCAGCAGCCGTACCGGGACAGAGTCCTACGAGCAGTACTTC. It codes for CASSRTGTESYEQYF.

V usage is TRBV2 and J usage is TRBJ1-2; 7 bases align to TRBD1. There are 12 residues in the CDR3. Trimming took 7 bases from V and 8 from J; bases not matched to a gene: 7. Per germline, CDR1 SNHLY and CDR2 FYNNEI. CDR3 in amino acids: CASTGQGGGYTF. In nucleotides, the CDR3 is TGTGCCAGCACCGGCCAGGGGGGAGGCTACACCTTC. Full variable domain (outside the CDR3, taken from reference TRBV2 and TRBJ1-2): EPEVTQTPSHQVTQMGQEVILRCVPISNHLYFYWYRQILGQKVEFLVSFYNNEISEKSEIFDDQFSVERPDGSNFTLKIRSTKLEDSAMYFCASTGQGGGYTFGSGTRLTVV.

In this sample, this clone turned up a few times. The same CDR3 also results from other DNA sequences found in this sample. The chain's CDR3 is CASSPGGYEQYF. CDR3 in DNA: TGTGCCAGCAGCCCGGGGGGCTACGAGCAGTACTTC. The chain combines TRBV7-6 with TRBJ2-7, with TRBD2 matching over 7 bases. This CDR3 is built from 12 residues. The ends lost 5 bases at V and 3 bases at J; junction bases unmatched: 1. The V gene's germline CDR1 is SGHVS and CDR2 FNYEAQ.

V usage is TRBV7-2 and J usage is TRBJ2-4, with 8 bases fitting TRBD1. V dropped 3 bases and J dropped 0; count of bases not matched to a gene: 4. The CDR3 covers 16 residues. Germline lookup yields CDR1 SGHTA and CDR2 FQGNSA. CDR3 nucleotides: TGTGCCAGCAGCTTCAGACAGGGGCTAGCCAAAAACATTCAGTACTTC. Protein sequence: CASSFRQGLAKNIQYF.

This chain joins TRBV30 and TRBJ1-2; 8 bases are a match to TRBD1. Germline assignment: CDR1 GTSNPN and CDR2 SVGIG (reference sequence). This CDR3 is 14 amino acids long. Unmatched junction bases numbered 6, after V lost 0 bases and J lost 6 bases. CDR3 in DNA: TGTGCCTGGAGTGTAAATCGACAGGGGAATGGCTACACCTTC. This sequence encodes CAWSVNRQGNGYTF. Supplemented by reference TRBV30 and TRBJ1-2, the full variable domain reads SQTIHQWPATLVQPVGSPLSLECTVEGTSNPNLYWYRQAAGRGLQLLFYSVGIGQISSEVPQNLSASRPQDRQFILSSKKLLLSDSGFYLCAWSVNRQGNGYTFGSGTRLTVV.

The chain employs TRBV25-1 and TRBJ2-1; 7 nucleotides match TRBD2. CDR3 size: 15 residues. V lost 6 bases, J lost 8 bases, and 13 bases stayed unmatched. Germline V gene lookup returns CDR1 MGHDK and CDR2 SYGVNS. CDR3 residues: CASRVGLAALDEQFF. CDR3 coding DNA: TGTGCCAGCAGGGTGGGGCTAGCGGCCCTCGATGAGCAGTTCTTC.

The genes are TRBV2 and TRBJ2-5; TRBD1 might be the D (5 bases). CDR3 length: 13 amino acids. Germline-derived CDR1 and CDR2 are SNHLY and FYNNEI. V lost 3 bases to trimming and J lost 1 base, with 6 bases between them. The CDR3 DNA reads as TGTGCCAGCAGTGAGGACACCCAAGAGACCCAGTACTTC. It yields the protein CASSEDTQETQYF. Full variable domain (rest looked up from reference TRBV2 and TRBJ2-5): EPEVTQTPSHQVTQMGQEVILRCVPISNHLYFYWYRQILGQKVEFLVSFYNNEISEKSEIFDDQFSVERPDGSNFTLKIRSTKLEDSAMYFCASSEDTQETQYFGPGTRLLVL.

The chain links TRBV7-6 to TRBJ2-7; TRBD1 agrees at 7 bases. CDR1 and CDR2 from the germline V gene are SGHVS and FNYEAQ. This CDR3 is 14 amino acids long. V lost 3 bases, J lost 0 bases, and 2 bases stayed unmatched. The CDR3 here is CASSFNRGSYEQYF. The CDR3 bases are TGTGCCAGCAGCTTTAACAGGGGCTCCTACGAGCAGTACTTC.

This clone was detected only a few times. The V call is TRBV29-1, the J call TRBJ1-1, with TRBD1 as a possible D gene (5 bases). V was shortened by 8 bases and J by 2 bases, with 18 bases between the two germline ends. In germline, CDR1 is SQVTM, CDR2 ANQGSEA. The CDR3 length is 14 residues. CDR3 protein: CSPLGPGLNTEAFF. The CDR3 DNA follows: TGCAGCCCTCTGGGCCCAGGGCTTAACACTGAAGCTTTCTTT.

The V gene is TRBV7-6, the J gene TRBJ2-1, with 9 bases fitting TRBD2. Germline CDR1 SGHVS, CDR2 FNYEAQ. V gave up 1 base and J gave up 3 bases; unmatched junction bases: 4. This CDR3 comprises 16 residues. In DNA, the CDR3 is TGTGCCAGCAGCTTAGTCGCTAGCGGGGTCTACAATGAGCAGTTCTTC. It is translated as CASSLVASGVYNEQFF.

The genes are TRBV9 and TRBJ2-5, with 7 bases that match TRBD1. Looked up from germline, CDR1 is SGDLS and CDR2 is YYNGEE. The CDR3 totals 17 residues. V lost 3 bases, J lost 1 base, and 12 bases stayed unmatched. The CDR3 protein is CASSDSGSRGSQETQYF. CDR3 DNA sequence: TGTGCCAGCAGCGACTCCGGGTCCAGGGGGTCCCAAGAGACCCAGTACTTC.

The rearrangement joins TRBV7-6 to TRBJ1-3; no clear D. CDR3 length: 14 amino acids. Trimming cost V 1 base and J 2 bases, with 6 bases left between them. Germline loops: CDR1 SGHVS, CDR2 FNYEAQ. The CDR3 nucleotides are TGTGCCAGCAGCTTAGGAACAGCTGGAAACACCATATATTTT. This codes for CASSLGTAGNTIYF. Full variable domain (remainder filled in from reference TRBV7-6 and TRBJ1-3): GAGVSQSPRYKVTKRGQDVALRCDPISGHVSLYWYRQALGQGPEFLTYFNYEAQQDKSGLPNDRFSAERPEGSISTLTIQRTEQRDSAMYRCASSLGTAGNTIYFGEGSWLTVV.

This chain joins TRBV5-6 and TRBJ2-7; no clear D. V dropped 0 bases and J dropped 2 bases, with 6 bases sitting between them. Per the germline V gene, CDR1 is SGHDT and CDR2 is YYEEEE. The CDR3 consists of 13 residues. Here the CDR3 reads CASSLGRTYEQYF. CDR3 nucleotides: TGTGCCAGCAGCTTGGGGCGGACCTACGAGCAGTACTTC.

V usage is TRBV19 and J usage is TRBJ2-7, with TRBD1 as a possible D gene (5 bases). The V gene's germline CDR1 is LNHDA and CDR2 SQIVND (reference sequence). The CDR3 runs to 16 residues. Trimming cost V 1 base and J 2 bases, with 15 bases left between them. CDR3 region: CASSIGVSRAAYEQYF. The CDR3 coding sequence is TGTGCCAGTAGTATAGGGGTGAGCAGGGCCGCCTACGAGCAGTACTTC.

The chain uses TRBV19 and TRBJ1-5; D is perhaps TRBD1 (6 bases). Germline V lookup: CDR1 LNHDA, CDR2 SQIVND (reference sequence). V lost 3 bases, J lost 1 base, and 10 bases lay in between. The CDR3 sequence is 15 residues long. The chain's CDR3 is CASSIRGGSNQPQHF. The CDR3 region has the DNA TGTGCCAGTAGTATCAGGGGTGGGAGCAATCAGCCCCAGCATTTT.

The chain carries TRBV25-1 and TRBJ2-1; 10 bases are shared with TRBD2. The junction had 4 bases not matched to a gene; V was cut back by 1 base and J by 7 bases. CDR3 size: 15 residues. CDR1 MGHDK and CDR2 SYGVNS come from the germline V gene. In DNA, the CDR3 is TGTGCCAGCAGTGAATGGGTAGCGGGGGGTAATGAGCAGTTCTTC. This encodes CASSEWVAGGNEQFF.

The gene calls are TRBV9 and TRBJ2-7; 10 bases align to TRBD2. The germline CDR1 and CDR2 sequences are SGDLS and YYNGEE. CDR3 length: 17 residues. The V segment lost 0 bases and the J segment 0 bases; nucleotides outside the gene matches: 6. The CDR3 nucleotides read TGTGCCAGCAGCGTAGGGTCTAGCGGGGGCTACTCCTACGAGCAGTACTTC. It yields the protein CASSVGSSGGYSYEQYF. Complete variable domain (other parts from reference TRBV9 and TRBJ2-7): DSGVTQTPKHLITATGQRVTLRCSPRSGDLSVYWYQQSLDQGLQFLIQYYNGEERAKGNILERFSAQQFPDLHSELNLSSLELGDSALYFCASSVGSSGGYSYEQYFGPGTRLTVT.

The chain carries TRBV25-1 and TRBJ1-2; D possibly corresponds to TRBD1 (5 bases). V gave up 5 bases and J gave up 6 bases, with 10 bases separating them. CDR1 and CDR2 (germline): MGHDK, SYGVNS. The CDR3 has 12 residues. As DNA, the CDR3 is TGTGCCAGCAGTCGGGGAGGGGATGGCTACACCTTC. Protein product: CASSRGGDGYTF.

The gene calls are TRBV29-1 and TRBJ1-5; no reliable D call. Per the germline V gene, CDR1 is SQVTM and CDR2 is ANQGSEA. V gave up 2 bases and J gave up 1 base, with 3 bases separating them. The CDR3 length is 12 residues. As DNA, the CDR3 is TGCAGCGTTGAATCGAGCAATCAGCCCCAGCATTTT. Encoded protein: CSVESSNQPQHF. Based on the CDR3 plus reference TRBV29-1 and TRBJ1-5, the full variable domain is SAVISQKPSRDICQRGTSLTIQCQVDSQVTMMFWYRQQPGQSLTLIATANQGSEATYESGFVIDKFPISRPNLTFSTLTVSNMSPEDSSIYLCSVESSNQPQHFGDGTRLSIL.

The chain recombines TRBV27 with TRBJ2-7; 10 bases fit TRBD1. V shed 6 bases and J 2 bases; nucleotides not matched to a gene: 7. The CDR3 extends over 15 amino acids. CDR1 and CDR2 from the germline V gene are MNHEY and SMNVEV (reference sequence). In nucleotides, the CDR3 is TGTGCCAGCAGCCCCCGGGACAGGGGCCCCTACGAGCAGTACTTC. Its protein product is CASSPRDRGPYEQYF.

This clone was observed a few times. The chain employs TRBV11-2 and TRBJ2-2; tentatively, D is TRBD1 (5 bases). Trimming stripped 2 bases from V and 1 base from J, with 5 bases between. Germline CDR1 SGHAT, CDR2 FQNNGV. This CDR3 has 14 amino acids. CDR3 sequence reads: CASSLQGNTGELFF. The CDR3 nucleotides read TGTGCCAGCAGCTTACAGGGGAACACCGGGGAGCTGTTTTTT.

This chain joins TRBV5-5 and TRBJ1-1; 8 nucleotides agree with TRBD1. Germline CDR1 reads SGHKS; CDR2 reads YYEKEE (reference sequence). The ends lost 4 bases at V and 5 bases at J; junction bases unmatched: 1. The CDR3 length is 12 residues. This chain's CDR3 is CASSDRGTEAFF. Here the CDR3 DNA reads TGTGCCAGCAGCGACAGGGGAACTGAAGCTTTCTTT.

The gene calls are TRBV7-9 and TRBJ2-1; D is perhaps TRBD2 (6 bases). The CDR3 loop spans 14 amino acids. Germline V gives CDR1 SEHNR, CDR2 FQNEAQ (reference sequence). Trimming shortened V by 10 bases and J by 3 bases, and 16 bases separated the two germline ends. The CDR3 bases are TGTGCCACGCCTGGGGGGAATCGCTACAATGAGCAGTTCTTC. Its translation is CATPGGNRYNEQFF.

With respect to this clone: Sequence at one end of the junction differs from germline and may be a read error. The chain combines TRBV7-7 with TRBJ2-3, with 11 bases that match TRBD2. Looked up from germline, CDR1 is SSHAT and CDR2 is FNYEAQ (reference sequence). This CDR3 has 18 amino acids. CDR3 amino acids: CASSLVAGGLVRPDTQYF. CDR3 bases: TGTGCTAGCAGCTTAGTAGCGGGGGGGTTAGTTCGCCCAGATACGCAGTATTTT. Drawing the rest from reference TRBV7-7 and TRBJ2-3, the complete variable domain is GAGVSQSPRYKVTKRGQDVTLRCDPISSHATLYWYQQALGQGPEFLTYFNYEAQPDKSGLPSDRFSAERPEGSISTLTIQRTEQRDSAMYRCASSLVAGGLVRPDTQYFGPGTRLTVL.

The chain employs TRBV6-6 and TRBJ1-2, with TRBD1 identical over 7 bases. Germline CDR1 reads MNHNY; CDR2 reads SVGAGI (reference sequence). Unmatched junction bases numbered 5, after V lost 0 bases and J lost 1 base. The CDR3 runs to 16 residues. The CDR3 DNA sequence: TGTGCCAGCAGTTACTCGACAGGGAGGTTTAACTATGGCTACACCTTC. This translates into CASSYSTGRFNYGYTF.

The J gene is TRBJ2-7, the V gene TRBV10-3; D is unresolved. CDR1 and CDR2 from the germline V gene are ENHRY and SYGVKD. Trimming stripped 7 bases from V and 2 bases from J, with 18 bases between. CDR3 length: 15 residues. The chain's CDR3 is CAIKTTASFPYEQYF. CDR3 DNA sequence: TGTGCCATCAAGACAACAGCTTCCTTTCCCTACGAGCAGTACTTC.

The rearrangement joins TRBV9 to TRBJ1-4; the D gene is possibly TRBD1 (6 bases). CDR1 SGDLS and CDR2 YYNGEE come from the germline V gene. The CDR3 extends over 16 amino acids. V shed 0 bases and J shed 6 bases, with 15 bases lying between them. This CDR3 is CASSVAGGARDEKLFF. The CDR3 coding sequence is TGTGCCAGCAGCGTAGCTGGGGGGGCGCGGGATGAAAAACTGTTTTTT.

This clone appeared a few times. V is TRBV4-1 and J is TRBJ2-7; D perhaps matches TRBD1 (5 bases). In germline, CDR1 is MGHRA, CDR2 YSYEKL. Trimming took 0 bases from V and 2 from J, leaving 11 bases between them. The CDR3 covers 15 residues. CDR3 in amino acids: CASSQDRTPPYEQYF. As DNA, the CDR3 is TGCGCCAGCAGCCAAGACAGGACACCTCCCTACGAGCAGTACTTC.

This clone showed up just a few times. The V call is TRBV4-2, the J call TRBJ1-2, with 8 positions matching TRBD1. The germline V gene encodes CDR1 LGHNA and CDR2 YNFKEQ. Trimming took 4 bases from V and 1 from J; bases not matched to a gene: 5. CDR3 size: 15 residues. CDR3 loop: CASSPGQGGNYGYTF. CDR3 nucleotides: TGTGCCAGCAGCCCCGGACAGGGAGGTAACTATGGCTACACCTTC.

This clone was observed a few times. This chain joins TRBV7-3 and TRBJ2-1, with TRBD1 identical over 9 bases. In germline, CDR1 is SGHTA, CDR2 FQGTGA. This CDR3 spans 16 amino acids. Trimming cost V 5 bases and J 1 base; bases outside gene matches: 6. CDR3 nucleotides: TGTGCCAGCAGCCCACAGGGGGCAGGGTCCTACAATGAGCAGTTCTTC. This codes for CASSPQGAGSYNEQFF. Looking up the rest from reference TRBV7-3 and TRBJ2-1 gives the full variable domain: GAGVSQTPSNKVTEKGKYVELRCDPISGHTALYWYRQSLGQGPEFLIYFQGTGAADDSGLPNDRFFAVRPEGSVSTLKIQRTERGDSAVYLCASSPQGAGSYNEQFFGPGTRLTVL.

The chain has TRBV14 and TRBJ2-7; D is undetermined. Germline assignment: CDR1 SGHDN and CDR2 FVKESK. This CDR3 region has 16 residues. The V end was cut by 4 bases, the J end by 3 bases, with 19 bases between. CDR3 sequence reads: CASSRLVTTLNYEQYF. In nucleotides, the CDR3 is TGTGCCAGCAGCCGACTCGTTACTACCTTGAACTACGAGCAGTACTTC.